One and the same sample provided the 17 T cell receptor beta chains below, sequenced in a study of T cells in tuberculosis. Clones were read by immunoSEQ multiplex PCR, and TCRdb kept only the in-frame ones, dropping some. The sample records about 24,000 clones, about 95% being singletons. What was sequenced was PBMCs. The origin of the receptors is a donor between 10 and 35 years old with latent tuberculosis or without tuberculosis infection.

The chain combines TRBV14 with TRBJ2-4; D ambiguous. The CDR3 length is 15 residues. Germline loops: CDR1 SGHDN, CDR2 FVKESK. Trimming removed 8 bases at V and 1 base at J, with 15 bases between. Here the CDR3 reads CASGTRGAAKNIQYF. The DNA of the CDR3 is TGTGCCAGCGGAACCCGAGGCGCGGCCAAAAACATTCAGTACTTC.

This rearrangement joins TRBV14 to TRBJ2-3; a possible D gene is TRBD2 (5 bases). V was shortened by 9 bases and J by 2 bases, with 18 bases between the two germline ends. Germline loops: CDR1 SGHDN, CDR2 FVKESK. The CDR3 length is 15 residues. The CDR3 nucleotides are TGTGCCAGTAGTACCCGCAGCGGAATCACAGATACGCAGTATTTT. Its translation is CASSTRSGITDTQYF.

The gene calls are TRBV6-4 and TRBJ1-2; tentative D call: TRBD1 (6 bases). V was cut by 0 bases and J by 7 bases, with 21 bases left in between. The length of the CDR3 is 17 residues. Looked up from germline, CDR1 is MRHNA and CDR2 is SNTAGT. The CDR3, as DNA: TGTGCCAGCAGTGACTCTACACCCCCGCGCAGGGGTGCTGGCTACACCTTC. It yields the protein CASSDSTPPRRGAGYTF.

The chain combines TRBV2 with TRBJ1-5; the match to TRBD1 covers 8 bases. The V and J ends lost 6 bases and 0 bases, in that order; junction bases with no gene match: 1. CDR3 length: 14 residues. The germline V gene encodes CDR1 SNHLY and CDR2 FYNNEI. The CDR3 protein is CASRGQGSNQPQHF. DNA for the CDR3: TGTGCCAGCAGAGGACAGGGTAGCAATCAGCCCCAGCATTTT.

The rearrangement uses TRBV14 and TRBJ2-1, with 11 positions matching TRBD1. V dropped 4 bases and J dropped 6; count of bases not matched to a gene: 5. Germline CDR1 and CDR2: SGHDN and FVKESK. The length of the CDR3 is 15 residues. The chain's CDR3 is CASSPGTGGVNEQFF. CDR3 sequence (DNA): TGTGCCAGCAGCCCAGGGACAGGGGGAGTCAATGAGCAGTTCTTC.

By proportion, this clone is medium-sized. The chain is built from TRBV6-5 and TRBJ1-1; D gene ambiguous. The CDR3 runs to 13 residues. V gave up 2 bases and J gave up 0 bases, with 4 bases separating them. From germline, CDR1 is MNHEY and CDR2 SVGAGI. CDR3 protein: CASSYEVNTEAFF. The CDR3, as DNA: TGTGCCAGCAGTTACGAGGTGAACACTGAAGCTTTCTTT.

V and J are TRBV27 and TRBJ1-1, with a possible D match to TRBD1 (5 bases). Trimming removed 5 bases from V and 1 base from J, with 14 bases in between. The CDR3 extends over 15 amino acids. Germline V lookup: CDR1 MNHEY, CDR2 SMNVEV (reference sequence). Here the CDR3 DNA reads TGTGCCAGCAGTCCTATAGGGCAGGGGAACACTGAAGCTTTCTTT. Translated, it gives CASSPIGQGNTEAFF.

The gene calls are TRBV9 and TRBJ1-1; D might be TRBD1 (6 bases). Germline lookup yields CDR1 SGDLS and CDR2 YYNGEE. The CDR3 extends over 15 amino acids. The V end lost 0 bases, the J end lost 4 bases, and 13 bases lay between the germline ends. Here the CDR3 reads CASSVGGQGRTEAFF. In DNA form, the CDR3 reads TGTGCCAGCAGCGTAGGTGGGCAGGGGCGCACTGAAGCTTTCTTT.

This rearrangement joins TRBV9 to TRBJ1-2; 10 bases align to TRBD1. Per germline, CDR1 SGDLS and CDR2 YYNGEE. The CDR3 spans 14 residues. Trimming cost V 4 bases and J 3 bases; bases outside gene matches: 3. The CDR3 DNA follows: TGTGCCAGCAGCCCAGGGACAGGGGACTATGGCTACACCTTC. It yields the protein CASSPGTGDYGYTF.

The genes are TRBV19 and TRBJ1-4; 10 bases map to TRBD1. Germline CDR1 is LNHDA and CDR2 is SQIVND (reference sequence). This CDR3 is built from 15 residues. With 1 base clipped from V and 7 bases from J, the junction kept 3 bases outside the gene matches. CDR3 nucleotides: TGTGCCAGTAGTATAGGAGGGACAGGGGTTGAAAAACTGTTTTTT. Protein sequence: CASSIGGTGVEKLFF.

CDR3 sequence reads: CATSGSNTDTQYF. The CDR3 DNA is TGTGCCACTAGCGGGAGCAACACAGATACGCAGTATTTT. V and J are TRBV7-9 and TRBJ2-3, with 10 bases that match TRBD2. Trimming at V came to 10 bases and at J to 2 bases, leaving 3 bases not matched to a gene. Germline assignment: CDR1 SEHNR and CDR2 FQNEAQ (reference sequence). The CDR3 runs to 13 residues.

Only one count was recorded for this clone. The V and J genes are TRBV30 and TRBJ1-1; tentative D call: TRBD1 (5 bases). V lost 4 bases, J lost 5 bases, and 11 bases lay in between. Germline CDR1 GTSNPN, CDR2 SVGIG (reference sequence). This CDR3 contains 12 residues. This chain's CDR3 is CAWMSGGTEAFF. CDR3 coding DNA: TGTGCCTGGATGAGCGGGGGGACTGAAGCTTTCTTT.

The rearrangement joins TRBV5-1 to TRBJ1-1, with D maybe TRBD1 (6 bases). Germline V lookup: CDR1 SGHRS, CDR2 YFSETQ. V was clipped by 5 bases and J by 1 base, with 12 bases between them. The CDR3 extends over 14 amino acids. Here the CDR3 DNA reads TGCGCCAGCAGTACAGGGATCGGGAACACTGAAGCTTTCTTT. This codes for CASSTGIGNTEAFF.

Only one count was recorded for this clone. The chain joins TRBV2 to TRBJ2-5; TRBD2 might be the D (7 bases). The CDR3 spans 13 residues. Germline CDR1 SNHLY, CDR2 FYNNEI. The V and J ends lost 6 bases and 1 base respectively, with 9 bases between them. The CDR3 protein is CASSGGRQETQYF. The CDR3, as DNA: TGTGCCAGCAGCGGGGGGCGCCAAGAGACCCAGTACTTC.

This chain joins TRBV7-3 and TRBJ2-1; D unresolved. V gave up 4 bases and J gave up 7 bases, with 11 bases separating them. In germline, CDR1 is SGHTA, CDR2 FQGTGA. There are 13 residues in the CDR3. CDR3 protein: CASSSPNENEQFF. In DNA form, the CDR3 reads TGTGCCAGCAGCTCCCCTAATGAGAATGAGCAGTTCTTC.

The gene calls are TRBV6-1 and TRBJ1-5; D is perhaps TRBD1 (5 bases). This CDR3 comprises 14 residues. Trimming took 0 bases from V and 5 from J, leaving 8 bases between them. Germline loops: CDR1 MNHNS, CDR2 SASEGT. The CDR3 DNA is TGTGCCAGCAGTGAAGCGTGGGGGGATCAGCCCCAGCATTTT. Residues: CASSEAWGDQPQHF.

V and J are TRBV18 and TRBJ2-7; 7 bases fit TRBD2. CDR3 size: 14 residues. The germline V gene encodes CDR1 KGHSH and CDR2 LQKENI. Trimming at V came to 3 bases and at J to 6 bases, leaving 8 bases not matched to a gene. The CDR3 protein is CASSPVGGEAEQYF. CDR3 sequence (DNA): TGTGCCAGCTCACCCGTGGGAGGGGAGGCCGAGCAGTACTTC.